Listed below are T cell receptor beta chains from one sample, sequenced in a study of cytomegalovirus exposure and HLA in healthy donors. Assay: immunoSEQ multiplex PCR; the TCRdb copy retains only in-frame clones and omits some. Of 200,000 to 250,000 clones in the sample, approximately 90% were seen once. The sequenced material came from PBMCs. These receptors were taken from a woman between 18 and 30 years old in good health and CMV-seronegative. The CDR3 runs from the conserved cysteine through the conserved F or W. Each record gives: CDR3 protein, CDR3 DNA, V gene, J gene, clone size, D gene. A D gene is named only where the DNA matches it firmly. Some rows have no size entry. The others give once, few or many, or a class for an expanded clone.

CASSRGDPRRGYEQYF	TGTGCCAGTAGTAGAGGGGACCCCCGCAGGGGCTACGAGCAGTACTTC	TRBV19	TRBJ2-7	-	-
CASSQVRDSNYEQYF	TGTGCCAGCAGCCAAGTACGGGACAGCAATTACGAGCAGTACTTC	TRBV4-2	TRBJ2-7	-	TRBD1
CASSYSGQANGQFF	TGTGCCAGCAGTTACTCGGGACAGGCCAATGGGCAGTTCTTC	TRBV6-5	TRBJ2-1	-	TRBD1
CASSDLNRDYNYEQYF	TGCGCCAGCAGTGACCTGAACCGGGACTACAACTACGAGCAGTACTTC	TRBV10-2	TRBJ2-7	-	TRBD2
CASSFSHQETQYF	TGTGCCAGCAGCTTTAGCCATCAAGAGACCCAGTACTTC	TRBV7-2	TRBJ2-5	-	-
CAWSVRVNYEQYF	TGTGCCTGGAGCGTACGAGTTAACTACGAGCAGTACTTC	TRBV30	TRBJ2-7	few	-
CAWSPLAGGNSYNEQFF	TGTGCCTGGAGTCCGCTAGCGGGAGGTAACTCCTACAATGAGCAGTTCTTC	TRBV30	TRBJ2-1	-	TRBD2
CASSYERWDRGGYEQYF	TGTGCCAGCAGCTACGAACGTTGGGACAGGGGAGGATACGAGCAGTACTTC	TRBV7-2	TRBJ2-7	-	TRBD1
CSVEGTNYEQYF	TGCAGCGTTGAGGGCACCAACTACGAGCAGTACTTC	TRBV29-1	TRBJ2-7	-	-
CASSQGGLNTKAFF	TGCGCCAGCAGCCAAGGAGGGCTTAACACTAAAGCTTTCTTT	TRBV4-3	TRBJ1-1	-	-
CASSPPTRGAQETQYF	TGTGCCAGCAGCCCTCCGACAAGGGGTGCCCAAGAGACCCAGTACTTC	TRBV7-9	TRBJ2-5	-	-
CASSLVRYEQYF	TGTGCCAGCAGCTTAGTTCGTTACGAGCAGTACTTC	TRBV7-8	TRBJ2-7	-	-
CASSFRKSWGVGNTIYF	TGTGCCAGCAGCTTCCGAAAATCGTGGGGGGTCGGAAACACCATATATTTT	TRBV5-6	TRBJ1-3	-	-
CASSVGLARYNEQFF	TGTGCCAGCAGCGTGGGACTAGCGCGATACAATGAGCAGTTCTTC	TRBV7-3	TRBJ2-1	-	TRBD2
CASSQFGGAGEKLFF	TGCGCCAGCAGCCAATTCGGGGGGGCGGGTGAAAAACTGTTTTTT	TRBV4-3	TRBJ1-4	-	-
CATSLTRTGGNSPLHF	TGTGCCACCAGCCTAACCCGGACAGGGGGCAATTCACCCCTCCACTTT	TRBV15	TRBJ1-6	-	TRBD1
CASSEYTGGYQETQYF	TGTGCCAGCAGTGAGTATACAGGGGGGTATCAAGAGACCCAGTACTTC	TRBV6-1	TRBJ2-5	-	TRBD1
CASSRNRINTGELFF	TGTGCCAGCAGTCGGAACAGGATAAACACCGGGGAGCTGTTTTTT	TRBV5-4	TRBJ2-2	once	-
CASNQGIGNTIYF	TGTGCCAGCAACCAGGGTATAGGAAACACCATATATTTT	TRBV7-2	TRBJ1-3	-	-
CASSLAGTMGNEQFF	TGTGCCAGCAGTCTAGCGGGGACAATGGGCAATGAGCAGTTCTTC	TRBV6-4	TRBJ2-1	-	TRBD2
CASSYSNTLERTQYF	TGTGCCAGCAGTTACTCGAATACTCTTGAGCGTACGCAGTATTTT	TRBV6-7	TRBJ2-3	-	-
CASSFGLAGKEQFF	TGTGCCAGCAGTTTTGGACTAGCGGGAAAGGAGCAGTTCTTC	TRBV27	TRBJ2-1	-	TRBD2
CASSSAGGPFGTDTQYF	TGCGCCAGCAGCTCTGCCGGGGGGCCTTTCGGCACAGATACGCAGTATTTT	TRBV5-1	TRBJ2-3	-	-
CASYAGQLRYNEQFF	TGTGCCAGTTATGCGGGACAGCTTCGATACAATGAGCAGTTCTTC	TRBV2	TRBJ2-1	few	-
CASRVGTGAYGYTF	TGCGCCAGCAGGGTTGGGACAGGCGCCTATGGCTACACCTTC	TRBV5-1	TRBJ1-2	few	TRBD1
CASSPNMDGYTF	TGCGCCAGCAGCCCGAACATGGATGGCTACACCTTC	TRBV5-1	TRBJ1-2	-	-
CASSFGTGEVNEQFF	TGTGCCAGCAGTTTTGGGACAGGGGAGGTCAATGAGCAGTTCTTC	TRBV27	TRBJ2-1	-	TRBD1
CATSRESSGGTDTQYF	TGTGCCACCAGCAGAGAGAGTAGCGGGGGGACAGATACGCAGTATTTT	TRBV15	TRBJ2-3	-	TRBD2